The 17 T cell receptor beta chains reported below all come from one sample, sequenced in a study of identical twins. TCRdb re-analysed the 5' RACE reads in MiXCR, keeping a single row per CDR3 protein. The sample lists hundreds of thousands of distinct CDR3 sequences; 15% to 20% were seen once. The data were also submitted as part of a second study, on T cells expressing NK-cell markers.

The sample was PBMCs. Receptors were obtained from a woman aged 18-35 years in good health.

V gene TRBV20-1 combines with J gene TRBJ1-4; D gene uncertain. CDR3 length: 20 amino acids. CDR1 DFQATT and CDR2 SNEGSKA come from the germline V gene (reference sequence). V lost 0 bases to trimming and J lost 7 bases, with 30 bases between them. The CDR3 region has the DNA TGCAGTGCTAGAGATAATTCGGCAGTATCCCTCCACAACCGATTTGAAAAACTGTTTTTT. Its protein is CSARDNSAVSLHNRFEKLFF.

This clonotype has only a few counts. CDR3 protein: CAISPTFEGGEQFF. The CDR3 nucleotides read TGTGCCATCAGCCCCACTTTTGAGGGAGGTGAGCAGTTCTTC. The rearrangement uses TRBV10-3 and TRBJ2-1, with D perhaps matching TRBD2 (6 bases). Germline V gives CDR1 ENHRY, CDR2 SYGVKD. The CDR3 has 14 residues. V lost 6 bases to trimming and J lost 9 bases, with 18 bases between them.

This chain joins TRBV12-3 or TRBV12-4 and TRBJ2-7; 10 positions agree with TRBD2. The CDR3 runs to 14 residues. V was clipped by 3 bases and J by 4 bases; unmatched bases: 3. The CDR3 spells CASSLTSGYYEQYF. The CDR3 DNA reads TGTGCCAGCAGTTTGACTAGCGGGTATTACGAGCAGTACTTC.

This clonotype came up a few times. The chain combines TRBV20-1 with TRBJ1-1; no firm D call. The V gene lost 0 bases and the J gene lost 1 base, with 12 bases spanning the gap. Looked up from germline, CDR1 is DFQATT and CDR2 is SNEGSKA (reference sequence). The CDR3 contains 15 residues. Here the CDR3 DNA reads TGCAGTGCTAGAGATCTAGGGCGGTCGAACACTGAAGCTTTCTTT. Its translation is CSARDLGRSNTEAFF.

The genes are TRBV21-1 and TRBJ2-1; the listed D gene, TRBD2, was not tested against the DNA. TRBV21-1 is deemed a pseudogene. The CDR3 consists of 15 residues. CDR3 nucleotides: TGTGCCAGCAGCAACGCGGGACTAGCAGTGTGTGAGCAGTTCTTC. Protein sequence: CASSNAGLAVCEQFF.

This clonotype showed up just a few times. The gene calls are TRBV7-2 and TRBJ2-1; 8 bases are a match to TRBD1. Trimming took 1 base from V and 4 from J; bases not matched to a gene: 6. Germline loops: CDR1 SGHTA, CDR2 FQGNSA. The CDR3 is made up of 16 amino acids. The CDR3 coding sequence is TGTGCCAGCAGCTTAGGCGGGACAGGAGCATACAATGAGCAGTTCTTC. Translating gives CASSLGGTGAYNEQFF.

The rearrangement uses TRBV27 and TRBJ1-1; D remains unclear. Germline values: CDR1 MNHEY, CDR2 SMNVEV (reference sequence). The V end lost 5 bases, the J end lost 4 bases, and 14 bases lay between the germline ends. CDR3 length: 14 amino acids. CDR3 DNA sequence: TGTGCCAGCAGTCGTCCGGGGTTGGCCACTGAAGCTTTCTTT. Protein: CASSRPGLATEAFF.

V usage is TRBV7-2 and J usage is TRBJ1-4; D gene uncertain. V was cut by 4 bases and J by 0 bases, with 9 bases left in between. The CDR3 totals 15 residues. Germline V gives CDR1 SGHTA, CDR2 FQGNSA. In DNA, the CDR3 is TGTGCCAGCAGCTCACGGGGATCAACTAATGAAAAACTGTTTTTT. This encodes CASSSRGSTNEKLFF.

This clonotype was detected only a few times. J is TRBJ2-7 and V is TRBV6-2 or TRBV6-3; no clear D. Per the germline V gene, CDR1 is MNHEY and CDR2 is SVGEGT. The CDR3 spans 13 residues. V was cut by 2 bases and J by 6 bases, with 11 bases left in between. The CDR3 DNA is TGTGCCAGCAGTTACGCGGACGCGTCCGAGCAGTACTTC. Encoded protein: CASSYADASEQYF.

This clonotype was detected only a few times. The gene calls are TRBV6-5 and TRBJ2-4, with D possibly matching TRBD1 (6 bases). The germline CDR1 and CDR2 sequences are MNHEY and SVGAGI. The CDR3 is made up of 16 amino acids. The ends were cut back, 3 bases at V and 3 bases at J, with 15 bases in the middle. The CDR3 is CASSYYRESGKNIQYF. CDR3 DNA: TGTGCCAGCAGTTATTACAGGGAGAGTGGCAAAAACATTCAGTACTTC.

This clonotype turned up a few times. The V call is TRBV7-6, the J call TRBJ1-1, with D possibly being TRBD1 (5 bases). V was clipped by 5 bases and J by 4 bases, with 17 bases between them. The CDR3 has 15 amino acids. CDR1 is SGHVS and CDR2 is FNYEAQ in the germline V gene. The CDR3 here is CASSPVQGRSTEAFF. The CDR3 bases are TGTGCCAGCAGCCCCGTTCAGGGAAGGAGCACTGAAGCTTTCTTT. The variable domain in full, with the rest retrieved from reference TRBV7-6 and TRBJ1-1, is GAGVSQSPRYKVTKRGQDVALRCDPISGHVSLYWYRQALGQGPEFLTYFNYEAQQDKSGLPNDRFSAERPEGSISTLTIQRTEQRDSAMYRCASSPVQGRSTEAFFGQGTRLTVV.

This clonotype was seen ten or more times. The gene calls are TRBV12-3 or TRBV12-4 and TRBJ2-7, with D unclear. The V end lost 3 bases, the J end lost 0 bases, and 0 bases lay between the germline ends. The CDR3 totals 11 residues. The CDR3 bases are TGTGCCAGCAGTTTCTCCTACGAGCAGTACTTC. Translated: CASSFSYEQYF.

The chain is built from TRBV3-1 and TRBJ2-1; the D gene could be TRBD1 or TRBD2 (6 bases each). The V end lost 4 bases, the J end lost 7 bases, and 11 bases lay between the germline ends. Germline V lookup: CDR1 LGHDT, CDR2 YNNKEL (reference sequence). CDR3 length: 13 amino acids. CDR3 sequence: CASSRKGGNEQFF. As DNA, the CDR3 is TGTGCCAGCAGCCGCAAGGGGGGAAATGAGCAGTTCTTC.

This chain's CDR3 is CSAPLGGKETQYF. CDR3 in DNA: TGCAGTGCCCCCTTGGGAGGGAAAGAGACCCAGTACTTC. This chain links TRBV20-1 with TRBJ2-5, with 7 bases fitting TRBD2. Trimming cost V 6 bases and J 3 bases; bases outside gene matches: 7. The CDR3 totals 13 residues. Germline values: CDR1 DFQATT, CDR2 SNEGSKA (reference sequence).

CDR3 protein: CASSRGPSGGYQETQYF. The CDR3 bases are TGTGCCAGCAGCAGAGGCCCCAGCGGGGGCTACCAAGAGACCCAGTACTTC. V is TRBV7-8 and J is TRBJ2-5; 8 positions agree with TRBD2. V gave up 5 bases and J gave up 0 bases; unmatched junction bases: 11. The CDR3 has 17 amino acids. The germline V gene encodes CDR1 SGHVS and CDR2 FQNEAQ. The variable domain in full, with the rest retrieved from reference TRBV7-8 and TRBJ2-5, is GAGVSQSPRYKVAKRGQDVALRCDPISGHVSLFWYQQALGQGPEFLTYFQNEAQLDKSGLPSDRFFAERPEGSVSTLKIQRTQQEDSAVYLCASSRGPSGGYQETQYFGPGTRLLVL.

This clonotype was recorded a few times. The V gene is TRBV3-1, the J gene TRBJ2-7; D ambiguous. CDR1 is LGHDT, CDR2 YNNKEL, per germline (reference sequence). Trimming pared 3 bases from V and 5 bases from J, leaving 14 bases between. CDR3 size: 14 residues. The CDR3 region is CASSQELTGHEQYF. In DNA, the CDR3 is TGTGCCAGCAGCCAGGAACTGACTGGCCACGAGCAGTACTTC.

This clonotype was counted only a few times. The gene calls are TRBV6-1 and TRBJ1-2; TRBD1 might be the D (6 bases). Germline V gives CDR1 MNHNS, CDR2 SASEGT. This CDR3 contains 14 residues. The V gene lost 7 bases and the J gene lost 2 bases, with 14 bases spanning the gap. The CDR3 DNA reads as TGTGCCAGCACCCTTGACAGGAGAAACTATGGCTACACCTTC. Amino acids: CASTLDRRNYGYTF.